Below, one T cell receptor beta chain is given with its context. This sample stems from a study of control samples from healthy donors and cancer patients. Assay: immunoSEQ multiplex PCR; the TCRdb copy retains only in-frame clones and omits some. The sample carries more than 70,000 clones, approximately 94% recorded once. Trimming took 5 bases from V and 5 from J, leaving 15 bases between them. The CDR3 totals 14 residues. The V gene's germline CDR1 is SGHVS and CDR2 FNYEAQ. The sequencing input was blood. This receptor was taken from a woman in her twenties or thirties in good health. The chain combines TRBV7-6 with TRBJ2-5; D gene uncertain. The CDR3 sequence is CASSPLGSAETQYF. CDR3 DNA sequence: TGTGCCAGCAGCCCCCTCGGAAGCGCCGAGACCCAGTACTTC.